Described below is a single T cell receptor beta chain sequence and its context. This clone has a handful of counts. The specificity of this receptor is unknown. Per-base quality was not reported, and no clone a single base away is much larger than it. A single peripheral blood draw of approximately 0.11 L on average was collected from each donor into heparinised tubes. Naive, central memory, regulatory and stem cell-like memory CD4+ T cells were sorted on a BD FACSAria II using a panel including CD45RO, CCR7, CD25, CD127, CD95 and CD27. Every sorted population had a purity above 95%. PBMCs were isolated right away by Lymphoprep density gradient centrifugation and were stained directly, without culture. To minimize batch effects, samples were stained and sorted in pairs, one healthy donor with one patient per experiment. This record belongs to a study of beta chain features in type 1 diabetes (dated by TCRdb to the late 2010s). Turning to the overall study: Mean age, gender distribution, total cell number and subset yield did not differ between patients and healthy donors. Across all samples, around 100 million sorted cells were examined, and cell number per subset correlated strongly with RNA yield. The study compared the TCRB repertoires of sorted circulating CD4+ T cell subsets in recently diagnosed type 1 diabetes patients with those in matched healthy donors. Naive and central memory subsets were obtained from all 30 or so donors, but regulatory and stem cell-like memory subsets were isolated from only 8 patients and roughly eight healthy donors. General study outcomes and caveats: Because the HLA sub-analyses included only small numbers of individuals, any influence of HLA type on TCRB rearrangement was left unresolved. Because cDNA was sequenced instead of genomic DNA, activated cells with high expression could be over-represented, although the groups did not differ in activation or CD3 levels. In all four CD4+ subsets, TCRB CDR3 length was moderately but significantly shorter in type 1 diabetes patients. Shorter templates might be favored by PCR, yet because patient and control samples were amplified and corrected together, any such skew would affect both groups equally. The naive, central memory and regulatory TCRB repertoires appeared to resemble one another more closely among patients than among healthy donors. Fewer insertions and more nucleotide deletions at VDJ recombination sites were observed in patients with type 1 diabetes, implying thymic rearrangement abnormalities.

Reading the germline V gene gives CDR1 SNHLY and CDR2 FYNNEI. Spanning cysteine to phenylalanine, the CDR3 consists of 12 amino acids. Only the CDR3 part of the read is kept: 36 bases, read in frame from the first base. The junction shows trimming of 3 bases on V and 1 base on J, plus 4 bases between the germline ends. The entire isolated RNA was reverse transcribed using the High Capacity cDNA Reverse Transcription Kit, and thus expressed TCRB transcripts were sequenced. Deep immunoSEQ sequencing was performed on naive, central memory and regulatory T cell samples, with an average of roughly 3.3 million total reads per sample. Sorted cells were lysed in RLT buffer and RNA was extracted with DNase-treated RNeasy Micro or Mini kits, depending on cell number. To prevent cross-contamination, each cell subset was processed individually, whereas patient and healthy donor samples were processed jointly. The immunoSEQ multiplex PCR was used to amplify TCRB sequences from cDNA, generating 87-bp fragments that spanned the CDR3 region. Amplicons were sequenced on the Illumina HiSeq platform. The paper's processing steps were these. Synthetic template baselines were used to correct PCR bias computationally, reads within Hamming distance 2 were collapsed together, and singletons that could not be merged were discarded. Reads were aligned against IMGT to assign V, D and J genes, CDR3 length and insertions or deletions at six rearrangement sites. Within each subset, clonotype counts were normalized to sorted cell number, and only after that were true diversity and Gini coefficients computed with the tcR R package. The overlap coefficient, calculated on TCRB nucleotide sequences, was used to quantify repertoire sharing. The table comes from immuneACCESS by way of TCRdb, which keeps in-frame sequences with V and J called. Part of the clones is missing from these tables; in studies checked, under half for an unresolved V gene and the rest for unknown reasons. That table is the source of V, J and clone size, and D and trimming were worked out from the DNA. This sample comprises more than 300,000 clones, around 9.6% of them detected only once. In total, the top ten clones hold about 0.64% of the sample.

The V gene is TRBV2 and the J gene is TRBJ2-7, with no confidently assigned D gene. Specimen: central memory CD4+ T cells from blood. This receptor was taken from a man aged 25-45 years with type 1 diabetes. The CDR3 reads CASSELSYEQYF. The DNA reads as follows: TGTGCCAGCAGTGAGCTTTCCTACGAGCAGTACTTC.